Below are 2 T cell receptor beta chains sequenced from a single sample in a study of cytomegalovirus exposure and HLA in healthy donors. PCR amplification relied on 60 Vbeta primers (plus 13 Jbeta primers). Assay used: immunoSEQ multiplex PCR; TCRdb lists only in-frame clones, some missing. This sample yields about 160,000 clones, of which roughly 84% are seen a single time; 0.8% to 1.3% belongs to the top ten. Sequenced material: PBMCs. These receptors were collected from a young man in good health and CMV-seronegative.

The rearrangement links TRBV4-2 to TRBJ2-1; 7 bases are shared with TRBD1. The ends lost 4 bases at V and 0 bases at J; junction bases unmatched: 9. Germline lookup yields CDR1 LGHNA and CDR2 YNFKEQ. The CDR3 consists of 17 residues. CDR3 region: CASSPRGGVSSYNEQFF. As DNA, the CDR3 is TGTGCCAGCAGCCCCAGAGGGGGCGTGAGCTCCTACAATGAGCAGTTCTTC.

V usage is TRBV7-9 and J usage is TRBJ2-1; TRBD2 aligns across 8 bases. Per germline, CDR1 SEHNR and CDR2 FQNEAQ (reference sequence). After removal of 4 bases from V and 4 bases from J, the junction contained 6 bases not matched to a gene. The CDR3 covers 15 residues. In nucleotides, the CDR3 is TGTGCCAGCAGCTCCCCGGGGGGGGCGTACAATGAGCAGTTCTTC. It specifies CASSSPGGAYNEQFF.